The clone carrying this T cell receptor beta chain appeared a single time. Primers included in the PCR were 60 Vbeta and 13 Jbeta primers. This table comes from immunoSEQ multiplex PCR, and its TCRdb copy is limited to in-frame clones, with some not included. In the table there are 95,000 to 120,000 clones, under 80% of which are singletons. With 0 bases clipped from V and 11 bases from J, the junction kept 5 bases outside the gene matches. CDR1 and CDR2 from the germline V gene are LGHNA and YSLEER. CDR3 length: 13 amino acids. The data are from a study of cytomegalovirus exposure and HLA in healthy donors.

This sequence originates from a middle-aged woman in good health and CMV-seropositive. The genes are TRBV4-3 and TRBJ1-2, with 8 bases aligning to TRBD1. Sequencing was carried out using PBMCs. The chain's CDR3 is CASSQEAGQVYTF. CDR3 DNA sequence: TGCGCCAGCAGCCAAGAAGCGGGACAGGTTTACACCTTC.